A single sample gave rise to the 2 T cell receptor beta chains below, sequenced in a study of siplizumab effects on memory and regulatory T cells. The protocol was immunoSEQ multiplex PCR, while the TCRdb copy is restricted to in-frame clones and leaves out a portion. The sample records over 14,000 clones, almost 50% being singletons. No antigen is known for these receptors. It was at 37°C and for 6 days that the mixed lymphocyte reaction cells were cocultured. The sequenced sample was CFSE-low (dividing) CD4+ T cells sorted from an allogeneic mixed lymphocyte reaction. These TCRs come from a human donor in good health; the cells came from an allogeneic mixed lymphocyte reaction.

This clone qualifies as medium-sized. This chain connects TRBV5-1 to TRBJ1-5, with D possibly being TRBD1 (5 bases). Trimming removed 4 bases at V and 1 base at J, with 12 bases between. This CDR3 is 15 amino acids long. Germline V gives CDR1 SGHRS, CDR2 YFSETQ. The CDR3 nucleotides are TGCGCCAGCAGCCAAGAAGGGGTGAGCAATCAGCCCCAGCATTTT. This translates into CASSQEGVSNQPQHF.

Concerning this clone itself: Other nucleotide sequences from this sample produce the same CDR3. The chain employs TRBV6-5 and TRBJ1-1, with 7 bases identical to TRBD1. The CDR3 consists of 14 residues. In germline, CDR1 is MNHEY, CDR2 SVGAGI. V trimming: 2 bases; J trimming: 2 bases; junction bases outside the gene matches: 2. The CDR3 loop reads CASSYGTVNTEAFF. CDR3 DNA sequence: TGTGCCAGCAGTTACGGGACAGTCAACACTGAAGCTTTCTTT.